This entry describes one T cell receptor beta chain. Its target is not known. The data stem from a study of a mutant IDH1 vaccine in newly diagnosed glioma. Study-wide background: Initiation of the vaccine course occurred 4-6 weeks after radiotherapy alone, or alongside temozolomide cycles.

Documented time point: week 35, safety follow-up. In the vaccine, a single dose held 300 ug of the mutant IDH1 20-mer peptide, along with topical imiquimod. The V gene's germline CDR1 is SEHNR and CDR2 FQNEAQ (reference sequence). CDR3 size: 17 residues. Trimming removed 1 base from V and 4 bases from J, with 19 bases in between. Profiling relied on immunoSEQ multiplex PCR, and the TCRdb table lists in-frame clones only, not all of them. This table holds 50,000 to 70,000 clones, approximately 80% found once. The source material was PBMCs, sampled from a glioma patient whose treatment included an IDH1 peptide vaccine. The TCR sequence derives from a man aged 25-45 years with glioma. V is TRBV7-9 and J is TRBJ2-5; D possibly matches TRBD1 or TRBD2 (6 bases each). The CDR3 sequence is CASSLGSVGGGRETQYF. DNA of the CDR3: TGTGCCAGCAGCTTAGGTTCAGTAGGGGGAGGTCGAGAGACCCAGTACTTC.